These T cell receptor beta chains were read from a single sample in a study of T cells after posttransplantation cyclophosphamide. The data were produced by immunoSEQ multiplex PCR, yet TCRdb's version contains in-frame clones alone and is incomplete. Found here are 15,000 to 20,000 clones, roughly 87% of them singletons; the top ten hold roughly 6.6%. The starting material was PBMCs, obtained after allogeneic stem cell transplant with posttransplant cyclophosphamide. These receptors all stem from a female patient in her thirties or forties who received an allogeneic stem cell transplant from a related donor, was CMV-positive, and had no GVHD. Some T cells may be supplied by the graft donor. Both conserved end residues are part of each CDR3. The D gene is left open where the match is weak. Rows may omit the clone size; those that give it use once, few, many or a size class.

d_call: NA
j_call: TRBJ2-3
clone_size: NA
v_call: TRBV21-1
cdr3_aa: CASSKEGTRLAESTDTQYF
cdr3_nt: TGTGCCAGCAGCAAAGAGGGGACCCGACTAGCGGAAAGCACAGATACGCAGTATTTT

d_call: TRBD1
j_call: TRBJ2-7
clone_size: NA
v_call: TRBV6-6
cdr3_aa: CASSYGDSRDEQYF
cdr3_nt: TGTGCCAGCAGTTACGGGGACAGCCGGGACGAGCAGTACTTC

d_call: NA
j_call: TRBJ2-1
clone_size: NA
v_call: TRBV28
cdr3_aa: CASNLSGLGDNEQFF
cdr3_nt: TGTGCCAGCAACCTTAGCGGACTGGGGGACAATGAGCAGTTCTTC

d_call: NA
j_call: TRBJ1-5
clone_size: NA
v_call: TRBV30
cdr3_aa: CAWSVGGEQPQHF
cdr3_nt: TGTGCCTGGAGTGTAGGTGGGGAGCAGCCCCAGCATTTT

d_call: NA
j_call: TRBJ2-2
clone_size: once
v_call: TRBV4-1
cdr3_aa: CASSLNRAGGELFF
cdr3_nt: TGCGCCAGCAGCCTAAACAGGGCCGGCGGGGAGCTGTTTTTT

d_call: TRBD1
j_call: TRBJ2-7
clone_size: NA
v_call: TRBV10-3
cdr3_aa: CAAGGQGGYEQYF
cdr3_nt: TGTGCCGCAGGGGGACAGGGCGGCTACGAGCAGTACTTC

d_call: NA
j_call: TRBJ1-5
clone_size: NA
v_call: TRBV4-2
cdr3_aa: CASSHSGSSNQPQHF
cdr3_nt: TGTGCCAGCAGCCACTCAGGGTCCTCCAATCAGCCCCAGCATTTT

d_call: TRBD2
j_call: TRBJ2-2
clone_size: few
v_call: TRBV6-5
cdr3_aa: CASRSVAGGGELFF
cdr3_nt: TGTGCCAGCAGATCCGTAGCGGGAGGCGGCGAGCTGTTTTTT

d_call: TRBD2
j_call: TRBJ2-3
clone_size: NA
v_call: TRBV5-8
cdr3_aa: CASSLEGGRADTQYF
cdr3_nt: TGTGCCAGCAGCTTGGAGGGTGGGAGGGCAGATACGCAGTATTTT

d_call: TRBD1
j_call: TRBJ1-4
clone_size: once
v_call: TRBV19
cdr3_aa: CASSIGTRGHNEKLFF
cdr3_nt: TGTGCCAGTAGTATAGGAACCAGGGGGCATAATGAAAAACTGTTTTTT

d_call: TRBD1
j_call: TRBJ2-7
clone_size: NA
v_call: TRBV19
cdr3_aa: CASSQYQGARYEQYF
cdr3_nt: TGTGCCAGTAGTCAATACCAGGGGGCGCGGTACGAGCAGTACTTC

d_call: TRBD2
j_call: TRBJ2-3
clone_size: NA
v_call: TRBV5-4
cdr3_aa: CASSKASGRVPDTQYF
cdr3_nt: TGTGCCAGCAGCAAGGCTAGCGGGAGGGTACCAGATACGCAGTATTTT

d_call: NA
j_call: TRBJ2-7
clone_size: NA
v_call: TRBV7-9
cdr3_aa: CASSPGTSITQYF
cdr3_nt: TGTGCCAGCAGCCCCGGGACTTCAATTACCCAGTACTTC

d_call: TRBD2
j_call: TRBJ2-7
clone_size: NA
v_call: TRBV4-2
cdr3_aa: CASSQGGLAGAEQYF
cdr3_nt: TGTGCCAGCAGCCAAGGGGGCCTAGCGGGAGCGGAGCAGTACTTC

d_call: NA
j_call: TRBJ2-7
clone_size: NA
v_call: TRBV14
cdr3_aa: CASRGDFYEQYF
cdr3_nt: TGTGCCAGCAGAGGGGACTTCTACGAGCAGTACTTC

d_call: NA
j_call: TRBJ2-2
clone_size: NA
v_call: TRBV9
cdr3_aa: CASSVVLGSTGELFF
cdr3_nt: TGTGCCAGCAGCGTAGTTCTCGGGAGCACCGGGGAGCTGTTTTTT

d_call: TRBD2
j_call: TRBJ2-5
clone_size: NA
v_call: TRBV30
cdr3_aa: CAWNTGGGGRRAETQYF
cdr3_nt: TGTGCCTGGAACACGGGCGGGGGAGGCCGGAGGGCCGAGACCCAGTACTTC

d_call: TRBD2
j_call: TRBJ2-1
clone_size: NA
v_call: TRBV27
cdr3_aa: CASSLYTSGTNNEQFF
cdr3_nt: TGTGCCAGCAGTCTCTATACTAGCGGGACTAACAATGAGCAGTTCTTC

d_call: NA
j_call: TRBJ1-5
clone_size: few
v_call: TRBV28
cdr3_aa: CASSYSGRGLIQPQHF
cdr3_nt: TGTGCCAGCAGTTACTCCGGCAGGGGTCTTATTCAGCCCCAGCATTTT

d_call: NA
j_call: TRBJ1-4
clone_size: NA
v_call: TRBV6-1
cdr3_aa: CASSENKGIPPEKLFF
cdr3_nt: TGTGCCAGCAGTGAAAATAAGGGGATACCACCCGAAAAACTGTTTTTT

d_call: TRBD1
j_call: TRBJ1-1
clone_size: NA
v_call: TRBV6-6
cdr3_aa: CASSSQSTGPQTEAFF
cdr3_nt: TGTGCCAGCAGTTCACAATCGACAGGGCCCCAAACTGAAGCTTTCTTT

d_call: TRBD1
j_call: TRBJ1-1
clone_size: NA
v_call: TRBV27
cdr3_aa: CASSSPQGARGNTEAFF
cdr3_nt: TGTGCCAGCAGTTCCCCACAGGGGGCGCGAGGGAACACTGAAGCTTTCTTT

d_call: NA
j_call: TRBJ2-3
clone_size: NA
v_call: TRBV5-6
cdr3_aa: CASSLNGPGISTDTQYF
cdr3_nt: TGTGCCAGCAGCTTGAACGGCCCGGGAATCAGCACAGATACGCAGTATTTT

d_call: NA
j_call: TRBJ2-1
clone_size: NA
v_call: TRBV15
cdr3_aa: CATSRGGVRSYNEQFF
cdr3_nt: TGTGCCACCAGCAGAGGCGGGGTTCGCTCCTACAATGAGCAGTTCTTC

d_call: TRBD1
j_call: TRBJ1-6
clone_size: NA
v_call: TRBV25-1
cdr3_aa: CASSDWTGVGSPLHF
cdr3_nt: TGTGCCAGCAGTGATTGGACAGGGGTGGGTTCACCCCTCCACTTT

d_call: TRBD2
j_call: TRBJ2-7
clone_size: NA
v_call: TRBV5-4
cdr3_aa: CASRPSTSGASYEQYF
cdr3_nt: TGTGCCAGCAGACCCTCAACTAGCGGGGCCTCCTACGAGCAGTACTTC

d_call: NA
j_call: TRBJ1-1
clone_size: NA
v_call: TRBV10-3
cdr3_aa: CAIRSTPMNTEAFF
cdr3_nt: TGTGCCATCAGGAGCACCCCTATGAACACTGAAGCTTTCTTT

d_call: NA
j_call: TRBJ2-6
clone_size: NA
v_call: TRBV28
cdr3_aa: CASTLGGASGANVLTF
cdr3_nt: TGTGCCAGCACCCTAGGGGGAGCTTCGGGGGCCAACGTCCTGACTTTC

d_call: TRBD2
j_call: TRBJ2-7
clone_size: NA
v_call: TRBV30
cdr3_aa: CAWSVASGTYEQYF
cdr3_nt: TGTGCCTGGAGTGTGGCTAGCGGGACCTACGAGCAGTACTTC

d_call: NA
j_call: TRBJ2-7
clone_size: NA
v_call: TRBV5-6
cdr3_aa: CASSFGRVHNEQYF
cdr3_nt: TGTGCCAGCAGCTTTGGCAGGGTACATAACGAGCAGTACTTC

d_call: TRBD2
j_call: TRBJ2-3
clone_size: NA
v_call: TRBV7-7
cdr3_aa: CASSLGAGGVDTQYF
cdr3_nt: TGTGCTAGCAGCTTAGGAGCGGGAGGGGTAGATACGCAGTATTTT

d_call: TRBD2
j_call: TRBJ2-1
clone_size: NA
v_call: TRBV9
cdr3_aa: CASSSSGVNNEQFF
cdr3_nt: TGTGCCAGCAGCTCTAGCGGGGTAAACAATGAGCAGTTCTTC

d_call: NA
j_call: TRBJ2-1
clone_size: NA
v_call: TRBV19
cdr3_aa: CASSMRGGTYNEQFF
cdr3_nt: TGTGCCAGTAGTATGCGGGGCGGCACCTACAATGAGCAGTTCTTC

d_call: TRBD1
j_call: TRBJ1-6
clone_size: NA
v_call: TRBV27
cdr3_aa: CASSSRDSYNSPLHF
cdr3_nt: TGTGCCAGCAGTTCCCGGGACAGTTATAATTCACCCCTCCACTTT

d_call: TRBD1
j_call: TRBJ2-5
clone_size: NA
v_call: TRBV10-3
cdr3_aa: CAPRLGTGDVETQYF
cdr3_nt: TGTGCCCCCCGCCTAGGGACAGGGGATGTAGAGACCCAGTACTTC

d_call: NA
j_call: TRBJ1-1
clone_size: NA
v_call: TRBV27
cdr3_aa: CASSPLASIDTEAFF
cdr3_nt: TGTGCCAGCAGTCCCCTCGCGTCGATAGATACTGAAGCTTTCTTT

d_call: TRBD1
j_call: TRBJ1-2
clone_size: once
v_call: TRBV5-6
cdr3_aa: CASSTTGGRSYTF
cdr3_nt: TGTGCCAGCAGCACCACAGGGGGTCGGAGCTACACCTTC

d_call: NA
j_call: TRBJ1-1
clone_size: NA
v_call: TRBV28
cdr3_aa: CASSPNTEAFF
cdr3_nt: TGTGCCAGCAGTCCAAACACTGAAGCTTTCTTT

d_call: NA
j_call: TRBJ2-3
clone_size: NA
v_call: TRBV28
cdr3_aa: CASSLGGNTDTQYF
cdr3_nt: TGTGCCAGCAGTTTAGGGGGGAACACAGATACGCAGTATTTT

d_call: NA
j_call: TRBJ1-4
clone_size: NA
v_call: TRBV4-1
cdr3_aa: CASRGTGEEGLEKLFF
cdr3_nt: TGCGCCAGCAGGGGGACGGGGGAAGAGGGGCTGGAAAAACTGTTTTTT